A single T cell receptor (beta chain) is shown here with its context. Its cognate antigen is unknown. This CDR3 has 15 amino acids. The germline CDR1 and CDR2 sequences are LGHNA and YSLEER. Between the trimmed V and J ends, which lost 0 bases and 0 bases, there was a span of 9 bases. Using RNA template, CDR3s of TCR alpha and beta were amplified with iRepertoire arm-PCR. TCRdb independently ran MiXCR on the multiplex PCR reads; one entry per CDR3 protein. Among around 390,000 distinct CDR3 sequences listed, less than 50% were seen once. The sample is drawn from a study of glioma-infiltrating T cells. Overall study results and limits: CDR3 overlap between tissue and blood was very small. Shared blood CDR3 signature motifs marked patients with low tissue-blood divergence.

Material for sequencing was glioma tissue, nonneoplastic brain tissue, or PBMCs (not recorded which). The chain links TRBV4-3 to TRBJ2-7; perhaps TRBD2 as D (6 bases). The sequence derives from a human donor with low-grade glioma or glioblastoma, undergoing nonglioma brain surgery, or in good health (not recorded which). CDR3 residues: CASSQDRRDSYEQYF. CDR3 bases: TGCGCCAGCAGCCAAGATCGGCGGGACTCCTACGAGCAGTACTTC.